This entry concerns a single T cell receptor beta chain. The V end was cut by 5 bases, the J end by 1 base, with 12 bases between. This CDR3 spans 15 amino acids. Germline CDR1 is MNHNY and CDR2 is SVGAGI (reference sequence). As originally analysed: Nucleated cell counts were estimated from reference gene primer amplification. Sequencing used immunoSEQ multiplex PCR; TCRdb keeps in-frame clones, though not all of them. That table furnishes V, J and clone size, whereas the DNA furnished D and trimming. The sample holds 410,000 or so clones, 86% seen once. This sample was included in a study of blood T cell repertoires in COVID-19. Study-wide context: In each case, the material was cDNA or gDNA derived from T cells, B-cell-depleted T cells, or PBMCs.

Sequencing input: peripheral blood. This receptor was identified in a woman under 40 with active or convalescent COVID-19. The rearrangement links TRBV6-6 to TRBJ1-3, with a tentative D call TRBD1 (6 bases). CDR3 in amino acids: CASSQVQGSGNTIYF. Here the CDR3 DNA reads TGTGCCAGCAGTCAAGTACAGGGATCTGGAAACACCATATATTTT.